This TCR beta chain emerged from a study of cytomegalovirus exposure and HLA in healthy donors. Study-level results: In a later analysis, V- and J-gene trimming of beta chains associated with a DCLRE1C missense variant, replicated independently.

PCR was performed using 60 Vbeta and 13 Jbeta primers. Method: immunoSEQ multiplex PCR; TCRdb's copy keeps in-frame clones and lacks some. The table lists over 150,000 clones, 81% of them singletons. A few counts support this clone. Its cognate antigen is unknown. The sample taken for sequencing was PBMCs. The source is a woman between 50 and 59 years old in good health and CMV-seronegative.

CDR3 DNA sequence: TGTGCCAGCAGCTCCATACTCCTAGCGGGGGGGCCAACAGATACGCAGTATTTT. Amino acid sequence: CASSSILLAGGPTDTQYF. The V and J genes are TRBV7-2 and TRBJ2-3; 12 bases match TRBD2. The CDR3 has 18 residues. Trimming took 4 bases from V and 3 from J; bases not matched to a gene: 11. Germline V gene lookup returns CDR1 SGHTA and CDR2 FQGNSA.